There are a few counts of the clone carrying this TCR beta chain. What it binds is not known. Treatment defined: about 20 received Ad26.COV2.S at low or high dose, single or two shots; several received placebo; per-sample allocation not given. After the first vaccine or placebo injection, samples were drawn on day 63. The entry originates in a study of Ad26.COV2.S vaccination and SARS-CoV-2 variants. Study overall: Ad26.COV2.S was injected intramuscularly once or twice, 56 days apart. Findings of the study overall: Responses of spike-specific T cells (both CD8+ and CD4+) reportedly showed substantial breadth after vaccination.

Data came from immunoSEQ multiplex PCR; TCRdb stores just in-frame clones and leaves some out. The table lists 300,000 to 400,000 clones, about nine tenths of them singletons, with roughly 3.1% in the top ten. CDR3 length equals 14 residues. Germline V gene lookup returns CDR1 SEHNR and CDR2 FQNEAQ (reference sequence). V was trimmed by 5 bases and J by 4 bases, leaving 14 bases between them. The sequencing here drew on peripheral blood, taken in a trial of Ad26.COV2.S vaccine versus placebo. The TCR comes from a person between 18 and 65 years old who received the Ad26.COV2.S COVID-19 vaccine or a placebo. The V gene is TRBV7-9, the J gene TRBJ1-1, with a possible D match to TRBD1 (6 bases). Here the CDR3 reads CASSRGGAGTEAFF. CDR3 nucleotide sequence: TGTGCCAGCAGCCGGGGGGGCGCCGGCACTGAAGCTTTCTTT.